This entry describes one TCR beta chain. This record belongs to a study of blood T cell repertoires in COVID-19. V was trimmed by 7 bases and J by 4 bases, leaving 8 bases between them. The CDR3 runs to 11 residues. Germline CDR1 is SNHLY and CDR2 is FYNNEI. In the original workflow: Using reference gene primer amplification, nucleated cell counts were estimated. Data came from immunoSEQ multiplex PCR; TCRdb stores just in-frame clones and leaves some out. V, J and clone size derive from that table, while D and trimming were established from the DNA sequence. There are around 260,000 clones in the sample; approximately 89% occur only once, and roughly a tenth lies in the top ten.

Sequenced: peripheral blood. V usage is TRBV2 and J usage is TRBJ2-7; no reliable D call. The TCR sequence derives from a woman aged 70-85 years with COVID-19, enrolled during active disease. The CDR3, as DNA: TGTGCCAGCACAGAAACATACGAGCAGTACTTC. Amino acid sequence: CASTETYEQYF.